This T cell receptor (beta chain) was captured in a study of response to subunit inactivated influenza vaccine (dated by TCRdb to 2017 to 2018). General notes on the study: To follow how T cells responded to a trivalent subunit inactivated influenza vaccine, the researchers relied on deep quantitative profiling of the T cell receptor repertoire.

Overall study outcomes, separate from this receptor: The authors proposed that each seasonal influenza vaccination may bring in only a limited number of new T cells.

V loses 5 bases at its end and J loses 8 bases; junction bases beyond the gene matches: 9. Including cysteine and phenylalanine, the CDR3 has 16 amino acids. Here the CDR3 DNA is all that survives: 48 bases in frame from base 1. Preparation of the library involved RT-PCR. The sample was run on an Illumina HiSeq 2500. TCRdb trimmed public reads at Q25 via fastp, called clones via MiXCR and kept in-frame beta chains. For every CDR3 protein sequence, its rows merge into one entry that carries the most common genes and DNA. The sample yields roughly 650,000 distinct CDR3 sequences; 12% to 15% were counted once. Roughly 7.2% of the sample lies in the top ten. On this clonotype: It lacks a known antigen. Base quality data are lacking; no much larger clone is found one base away.

This clonotype was sampled from a man aged 50-60 years who received an inactivated influenza vaccine. Donor details come from another sample of the same person, matched by shared clones. The material sequenced was PBMCs from blood, taken roughly 2 weeks before vaccination. Here the chain combines TRBV12-3 or TRBV12-4 and TRBJ1-6; TRBD1 aligns with 10 central bases. For the CDR3, the sequence is CASSPVRDRGYSPLHF. The DNA is TGTGCCAGCAGTCCCGTCCGGGACAGGGGCTATTCACCCCTCCACTTT.